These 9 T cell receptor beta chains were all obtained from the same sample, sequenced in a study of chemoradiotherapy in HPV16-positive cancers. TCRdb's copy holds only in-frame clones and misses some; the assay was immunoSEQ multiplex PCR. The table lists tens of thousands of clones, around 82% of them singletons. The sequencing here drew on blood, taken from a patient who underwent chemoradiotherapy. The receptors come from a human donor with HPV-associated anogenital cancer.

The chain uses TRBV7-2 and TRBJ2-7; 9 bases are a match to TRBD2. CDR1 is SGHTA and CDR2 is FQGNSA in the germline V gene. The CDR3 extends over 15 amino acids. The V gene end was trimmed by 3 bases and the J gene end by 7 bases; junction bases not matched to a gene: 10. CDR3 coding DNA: TGTGCCAGCAGCTTGCGTTTAGCGGGGGCCGGGGAGCAGTACTTC. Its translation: CASSLRLAGAGEQYF.

CDR3 loop: CASRGRAMNTEAFF. CDR3 nucleotides: TGTGCCAGCAGAGGACGAGCGATGAACACTGAAGCTTTCTTT. This chain uses TRBV6-5 with TRBJ1-1, with D unclear. The CDR3 totals 14 residues. Germline CDR1 MNHEY, CDR2 SVGAGI. Trimming pared 6 bases from V and 0 bases from J, leaving 11 bases between.

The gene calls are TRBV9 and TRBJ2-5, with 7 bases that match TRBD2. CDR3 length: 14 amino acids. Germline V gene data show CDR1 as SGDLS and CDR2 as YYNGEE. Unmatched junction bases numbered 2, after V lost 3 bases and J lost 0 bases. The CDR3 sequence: CASSGGGYQETQYF. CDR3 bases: TGTGCCAGCAGCGGGGGGGGGTACCAAGAGACCCAGTACTTC.

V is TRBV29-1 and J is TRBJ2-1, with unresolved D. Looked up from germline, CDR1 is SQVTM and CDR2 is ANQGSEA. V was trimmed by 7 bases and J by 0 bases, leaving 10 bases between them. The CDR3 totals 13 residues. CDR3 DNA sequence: TGCAGCGCCGACGGCAGCTCCTACAATGAGCAGTTCTTC. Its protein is CSADGSSYNEQFF.

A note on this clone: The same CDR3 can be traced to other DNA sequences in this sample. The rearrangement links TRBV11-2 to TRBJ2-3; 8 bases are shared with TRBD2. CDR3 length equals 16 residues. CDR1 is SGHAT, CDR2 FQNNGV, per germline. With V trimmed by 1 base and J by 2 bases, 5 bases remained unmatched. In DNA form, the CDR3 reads TGTGCCAGCAGCTTAGGGGCGGGGGGCTCCACAGATACGCAGTATTTT. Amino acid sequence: CASSLGAGGSTDTQYF.

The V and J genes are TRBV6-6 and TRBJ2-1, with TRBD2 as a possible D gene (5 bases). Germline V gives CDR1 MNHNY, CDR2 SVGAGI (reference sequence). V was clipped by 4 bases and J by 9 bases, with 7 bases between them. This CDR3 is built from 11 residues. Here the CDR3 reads CASSSGIEQFF. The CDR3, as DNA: TGTGCCAGCAGTTCGGGGATTGAGCAGTTCTTC.

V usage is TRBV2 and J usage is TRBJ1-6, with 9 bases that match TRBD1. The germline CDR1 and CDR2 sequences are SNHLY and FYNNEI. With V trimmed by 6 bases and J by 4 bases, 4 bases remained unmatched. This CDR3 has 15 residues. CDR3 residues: CASRQTGGYNSPLHF. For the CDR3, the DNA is TGTGCCAGCAGACAGACAGGGGGATATAATTCACCCCTCCACTTT.

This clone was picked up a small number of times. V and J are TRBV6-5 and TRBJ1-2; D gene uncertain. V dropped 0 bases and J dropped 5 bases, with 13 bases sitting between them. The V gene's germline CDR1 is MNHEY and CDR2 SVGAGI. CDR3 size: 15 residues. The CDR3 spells CASSYSGSPGYGYTF. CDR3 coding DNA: TGTGCCAGCAGTTACTCCGGGTCCCCGGGGTATGGCTACACCTTC.

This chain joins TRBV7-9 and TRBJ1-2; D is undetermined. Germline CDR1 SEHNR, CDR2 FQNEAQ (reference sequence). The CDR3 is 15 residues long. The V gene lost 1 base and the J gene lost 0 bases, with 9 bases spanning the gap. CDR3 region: CASSLGGGANYGYTF. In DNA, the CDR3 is TGTGCCAGCAGCTTAGGCGGCGGAGCTAACTATGGCTACACCTTC.